The 3 T cell receptor beta chains below come from one sample, sequenced in a study of T cell responses to AZD1222 COVID-19 vaccine. TCRdb's copy holds only in-frame clones and misses some; the assay was immunoSEQ multiplex PCR. The sample lists 150,000 to 200,000 clones, just over 90% seen once, with about 1% in the top ten. This specimen was peripheral blood, taken 28 days after the second AZD1222 dose. The receptors were gathered from an adult who received the AZD1222 COVID-19 vaccine.

Note on this clone: Mismatch with germline at one junction end may stem from a read error. The chain recombines TRBV7-9 with TRBJ1-2; D uncertain. The germline gives CDR1 SEHNR, CDR2 FQNEAQ (reference sequence). CDR3 length equals 16 residues. CDR3 sequence (DNA): TGTGCCAGCAGATTAGAAGGAGTGTCGATGGACTATGGCTACACCTTC. It yields the protein CASRLEGVSMDYGYTF. The entire variable domain, with the rest obtained from reference TRBV7-9 and TRBJ1-2, is as follows: DTGVSQNPRHKITKRGQNVTFRCDPISEHNRLYWYRQTLGQGPEFLTYFQNEAQLEKSRLLSDRFSAERPKGSFSTLEIQRTEQGDSAMYLCASRLEGVSMDYGYTFGSGTRLTVV.

The V and J genes are TRBV9 and TRBJ2-6, with D perhaps TRBD2 (6 bases). Germline V gene lookup returns CDR1 SGDLS and CDR2 YYNGEE. CDR3 size: 19 residues. V was clipped by 2 bases and J by 0 bases, with 18 bases between them. The CDR3 loop reads CASSVRGAGMSSGANVLTF. For the CDR3, the DNA is TGTGCCAGCAGCGTGCGAGGGGCGGGGATGAGCTCTGGGGCCAACGTCCTGACTTTC.

The genes are TRBV3-1 (or the pseudogene TRBV3-2) and TRBJ2-3, with D maybe TRBD1 (6 bases). This CDR3 has 16 residues. V was cut by 0 bases and J by 7 bases, with 17 bases left in between. Germline CDR1 is LGHDT and CDR2 is YNNKEL (reference sequence). Here the CDR3 reads CASSQDKQGSGYTQYF. The CDR3 nucleotides are TGTGCCAGCAGCCAAGATAAACAGGGTTCAGGCTATACGCAGTATTTT.